The T cell receptor (beta chain) under discussion was sequenced for a study of response to subunit inactivated influenza vaccine. Broader study findings: Authors suggested seasonal influenza vaccinations each recruit few new T cells.

The CDR3 loop spans 13 amino acids. The V gene lost 2 bases and the J gene lost 0 bases, with 3 bases spanning the gap. Germline V gene sequence: CDR1 SGHRS, CDR2 YFSETQ. TCRdb redid the calling of the RT-PCR reads with MiXCR, one entry per CDR3 protein. The sample includes 800,000 to 1,000,000 distinct CDR3 sequences, around 20% seen only once; the top ten take approximately 10%. In this sample, this clonotype turned up a few times. Its specificity is unknown. The source of this sequence is a man aged 50 or older who received an inactivated influenza vaccine. The specimen comprised PBMCs from blood, sampled less than 6 days after vaccination. The chain is built from TRBV5-1 and TRBJ2-1; no definite D call. The CDR3 nucleotides read TGCGCCAGCAGCTTTACCTCCTACAATGAGCAGTTCTTC. As protein: CASSFTSYNEQFF.